This entry is about one TCR beta chain. This entry belongs to a study of blood T cell repertoires in COVID-19. Study as a whole: Acute-phase and convalescent COVID-19 samples originated in the United States, Italy and Spain. Sample material is recorded as cDNA or gDNA derived from T cells, B-cell-depleted T cells, or PBMCs.

Methods used by the authors: Cell counts per sample came from amplifying reference gene primers. The protocol was immunoSEQ multiplex PCR, while the TCRdb copy is restricted to in-frame clones and leaves out a portion. V, J and clone size are taken as reported in that table, and D and trimming were inferred from the DNA itself. The table shows a few hundred thousand clones, with roughly 84% occurring only once. The TCR originated in a woman aged 60-75 years with acute or convalescent COVID-19. The specimen was peripheral blood.

The CDR3 spells CASRTSGVAGELFF. In DNA form, the CDR3 reads TGTGCCAGCCGGACTAGCGGGGTAGCCGGGGAGCTGTTTTTT. The chain is built from TRBV13 and TRBJ2-2, with 12 bases fitting TRBD2. The CDR3 runs 14 residues. From germline, CDR1 is PRHDT and CDR2 FYEKMQ (reference sequence). V dropped 8 bases and J dropped 6; count of bases not matched to a gene: 4.